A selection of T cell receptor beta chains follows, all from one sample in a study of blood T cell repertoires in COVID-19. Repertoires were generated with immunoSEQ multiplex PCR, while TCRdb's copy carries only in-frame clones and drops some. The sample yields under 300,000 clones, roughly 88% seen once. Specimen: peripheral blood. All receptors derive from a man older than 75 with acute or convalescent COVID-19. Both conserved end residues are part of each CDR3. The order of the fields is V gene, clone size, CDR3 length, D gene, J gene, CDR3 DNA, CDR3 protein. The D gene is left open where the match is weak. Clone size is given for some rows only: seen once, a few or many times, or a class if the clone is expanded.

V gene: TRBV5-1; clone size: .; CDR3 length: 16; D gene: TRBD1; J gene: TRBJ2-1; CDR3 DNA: TGCGCCAGCAGCTGGACTCAACAGGGGGCGAACAATGAGCAGTTCTTC; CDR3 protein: CASSWTQQGANNEQFF
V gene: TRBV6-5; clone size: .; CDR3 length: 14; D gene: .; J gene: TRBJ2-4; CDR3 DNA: TGTGCCAGCACCCAAGGGGTCCACAGGAACATTCAGTACTTC; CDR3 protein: CASTQGVHRNIQYF
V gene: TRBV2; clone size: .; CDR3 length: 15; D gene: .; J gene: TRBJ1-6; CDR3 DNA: TGTGCCAGCAGTGAGTCAGGGATGTGGAATTCACCCCTCCACTTT; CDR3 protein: CASSESGMWNSPLHF
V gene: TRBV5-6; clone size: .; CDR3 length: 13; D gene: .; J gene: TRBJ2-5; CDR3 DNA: TGTGCCAGCAGCTTCAACATCCAAGAGACCCAGTACTTC; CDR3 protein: CASSFNIQETQYF
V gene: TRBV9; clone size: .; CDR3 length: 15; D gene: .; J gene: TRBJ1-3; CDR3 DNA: TGTGCCAGCAGCCACCAACAGGGATCTGGAAACACCATATATTTT; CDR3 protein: CASSHQQGSGNTIYF
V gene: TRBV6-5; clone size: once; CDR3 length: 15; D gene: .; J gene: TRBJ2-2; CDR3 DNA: TGTGCCAGCAGTTTATTAGGGGGGAACACCGGGGAGCTGTTTTTT; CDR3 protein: CASSLLGGNTGELFF
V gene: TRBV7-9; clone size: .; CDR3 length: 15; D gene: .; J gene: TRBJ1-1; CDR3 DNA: TGTGCCAGCAGCTTAGTACCAGACAGCAACACTGAAGCTTTCTTT; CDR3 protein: CASSLVPDSNTEAFF
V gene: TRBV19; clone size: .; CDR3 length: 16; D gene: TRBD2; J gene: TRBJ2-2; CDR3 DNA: TGTGCCAGTAGTATACCCGGACTAGCGGTTACCGGGGAGCTGTTTTTT; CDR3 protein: CASSIPGLAVTGELFF
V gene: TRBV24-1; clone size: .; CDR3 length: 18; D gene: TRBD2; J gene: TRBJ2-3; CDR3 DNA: TGTGCCACCAGTGATTCTAGCGGGGGGGAGAAGGGCACAGATACGCAGTATTTT; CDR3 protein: CATSDSSGGEKGTDTQYF
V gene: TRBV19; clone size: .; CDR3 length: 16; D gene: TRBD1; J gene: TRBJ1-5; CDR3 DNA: TGTGCCAGTACCCCCTGGGACAGAGGGAGCAATCAGCCCCAGCATTTT; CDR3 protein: CASTPWDRGSNQPQHF
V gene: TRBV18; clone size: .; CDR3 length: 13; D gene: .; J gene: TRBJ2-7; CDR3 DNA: TGTGCCAGCTCACCGCGAGGTATCGACGAGCAGTACTTC; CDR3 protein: CASSPRGIDEQYF
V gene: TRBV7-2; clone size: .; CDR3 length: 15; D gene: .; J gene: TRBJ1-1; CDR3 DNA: TGTGCCAGCAGCTTGGGTCCTATGGACAGTTTCAAAGCTTTCTTT; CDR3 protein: CASSLGPMDSFKAFF
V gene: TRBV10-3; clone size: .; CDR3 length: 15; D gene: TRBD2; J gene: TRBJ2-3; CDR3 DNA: TGTGCCATCAGAAGCCTAGCGGGGAGCACAGATACGCAGTATTTT; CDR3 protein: CAIRSLAGSTDTQYF
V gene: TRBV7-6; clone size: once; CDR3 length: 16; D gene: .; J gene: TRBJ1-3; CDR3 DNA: TGTGCCAGCAGCCTGACAGGTCAAATCTCTGGAAACACCATATATTTT; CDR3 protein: CASSLTGQISGNTIYF
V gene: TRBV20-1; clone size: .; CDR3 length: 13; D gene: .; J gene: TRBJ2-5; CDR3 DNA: TGCAGTGCTAGTGATCTGTACCAAGAGACCCAGTACTTC; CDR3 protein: CSASDLYQETQYF
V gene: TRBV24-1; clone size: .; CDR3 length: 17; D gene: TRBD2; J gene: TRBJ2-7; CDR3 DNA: TGTGCCACCAGTGATGCGACCGGGACTAGCGGACCCTACGAGCAGTACTTC; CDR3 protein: CATSDATGTSGPYEQYF
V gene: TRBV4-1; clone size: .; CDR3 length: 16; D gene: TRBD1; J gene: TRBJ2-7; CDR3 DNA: TGCGCCAGCAGCCAAGATCTCGGGACAGGGCCCTACGAGCAGTACTTC; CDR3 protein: CASSQDLGTGPYEQYF
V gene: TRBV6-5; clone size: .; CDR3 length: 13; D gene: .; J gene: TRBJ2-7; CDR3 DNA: TGTGCCAGCAGCGTGAGGGGGTTCTACGAGCAGTACTTC; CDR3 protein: CASSVRGFYEQYF